This entry concerns a single T cell receptor beta chain. This entry belongs to a study of regulatory T cells in long-lasting Graves disease. The CDR3 sequence is 13 residues long. Germline CDR1 is MDHEN and CDR2 is SYDVKM. Arm-PCR with iRepertoire HTBI primers amplified the CDR3 regions for these TCR beta libraries. MiXCR, run by TCRdb on the multiplex PCR reads, gives a single entry per CDR3 protein. The sample lists 620,000 or so distinct CDR3 sequences, 16% seen once, with approximately 18% in the top ten. Time point indicated: newly diagnosed GD, antithyroid drugs for less than 3 months. From PBMCs, RNA was extracted and then used to make the TCR library. The guidelines of the American Thyroid Association were the basis for diagnosing Graves' disease. The sample also formed part of further work on T cells in Graves' hyperthyroidism and ophthalmopathy. That source reports: Exclusion followed for patients with uncontrolled infection, other autoimmune disease, pregnancy or lactation. First-round RT-PCR targeting the TCR CDR3 was performed with the HTBI primer set. Blood also contained most expanded thyroid clonotypes above 0.001.

The TCR comes from a woman aged 30 to 39 with Graves disease. This chain links TRBV28 with TRBJ1-2; weak D call: TRBD1 (6 bases). The sample here was peripheral blood mononuclear cells (PBMCs), taken at new diagnosis, from a patient treated with antithyroid drugs. Written as DNA, the CDR3 is TGTGCTGGAGGCGGTGCAGGGGTTGGTGGCTACACCTTC. It is translated as CAGGGAGVGGYTF.